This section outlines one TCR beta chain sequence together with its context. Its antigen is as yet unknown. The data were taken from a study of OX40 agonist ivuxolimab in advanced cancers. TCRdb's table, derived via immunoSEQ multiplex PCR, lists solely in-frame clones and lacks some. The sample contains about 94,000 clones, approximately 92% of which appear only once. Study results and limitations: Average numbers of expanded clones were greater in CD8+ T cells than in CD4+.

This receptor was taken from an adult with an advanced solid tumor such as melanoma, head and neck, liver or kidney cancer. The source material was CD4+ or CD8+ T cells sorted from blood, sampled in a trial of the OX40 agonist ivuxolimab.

The CDR3 coding sequence is TGTGCCAGCAGTTTAATCTCTGGGCAGAACCTCAATGGCTACACCTTC. Translated: CASSLISGQNLNGYTF. J is TRBJ1-2 and V is TRBV27; no reliable D call. The germline V gene encodes CDR1 MNHEY and CDR2 SMNVEV (reference sequence). This CDR3 is 16 amino acids long. The V and J ends lost 2 bases and 6 bases respectively, with 19 bases between them.